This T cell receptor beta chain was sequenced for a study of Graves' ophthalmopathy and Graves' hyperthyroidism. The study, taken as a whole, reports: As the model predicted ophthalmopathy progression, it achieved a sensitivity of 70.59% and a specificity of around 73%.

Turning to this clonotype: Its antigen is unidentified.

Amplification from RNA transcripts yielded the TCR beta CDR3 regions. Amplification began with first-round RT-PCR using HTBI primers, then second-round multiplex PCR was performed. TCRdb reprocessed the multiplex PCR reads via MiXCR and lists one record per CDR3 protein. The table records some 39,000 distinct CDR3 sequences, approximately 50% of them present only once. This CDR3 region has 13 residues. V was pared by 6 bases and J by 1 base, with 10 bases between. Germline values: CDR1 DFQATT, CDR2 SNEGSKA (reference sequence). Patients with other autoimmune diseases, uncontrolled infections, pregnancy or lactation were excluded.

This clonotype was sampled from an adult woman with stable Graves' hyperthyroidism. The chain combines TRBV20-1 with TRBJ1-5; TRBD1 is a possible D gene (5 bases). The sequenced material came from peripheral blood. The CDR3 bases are TGCAGTGCGCTACAGGCCAGCAATCAGCCCCAGCATTTT. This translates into CSALQASNQPQHF.